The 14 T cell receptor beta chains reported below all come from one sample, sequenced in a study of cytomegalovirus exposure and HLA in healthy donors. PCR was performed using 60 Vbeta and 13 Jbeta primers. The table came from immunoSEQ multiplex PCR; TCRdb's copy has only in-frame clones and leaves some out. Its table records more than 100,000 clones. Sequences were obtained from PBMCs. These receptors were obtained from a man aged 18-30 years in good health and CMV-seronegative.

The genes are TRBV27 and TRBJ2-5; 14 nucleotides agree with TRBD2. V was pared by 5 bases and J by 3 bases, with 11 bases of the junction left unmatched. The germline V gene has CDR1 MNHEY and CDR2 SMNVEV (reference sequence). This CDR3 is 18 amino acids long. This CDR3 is CASSVTGLAGVQEETQYF. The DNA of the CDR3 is TGTGCCAGCAGTGTCACGGGACTAGCGGGAGTTCAAGAAGAGACCCAGTACTTC.

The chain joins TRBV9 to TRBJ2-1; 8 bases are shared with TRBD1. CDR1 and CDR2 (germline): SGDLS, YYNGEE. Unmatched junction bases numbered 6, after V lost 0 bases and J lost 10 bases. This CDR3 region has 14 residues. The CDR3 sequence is CASSVGGTGLEQFF. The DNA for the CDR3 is TGTGCCAGCAGCGTAGGTGGGACAGGCCTAGAGCAGTTCTTC.

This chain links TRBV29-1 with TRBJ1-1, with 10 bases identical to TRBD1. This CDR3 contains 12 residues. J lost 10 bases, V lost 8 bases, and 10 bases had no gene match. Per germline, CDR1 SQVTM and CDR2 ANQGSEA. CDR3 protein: CSILTGGKGAFF. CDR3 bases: TGCAGCATCCTGACAGGGGGCAAGGGAGCTTTCTTT.

The DNA of the CDR3 is TGTGCCAGCAGCGTAGATGAGGGATCCGAGCAGTTCTTC. This encodes CASSVDEGSEQFF. The chain links TRBV9 to TRBJ2-1; maybe TRBD2 (5 bases). The CDR3 covers 13 residues. The V gene's germline CDR1 is SGDLS and CDR2 YYNGEE. Trimming took 0 bases from V and 10 from J, leaving 11 bases between them.

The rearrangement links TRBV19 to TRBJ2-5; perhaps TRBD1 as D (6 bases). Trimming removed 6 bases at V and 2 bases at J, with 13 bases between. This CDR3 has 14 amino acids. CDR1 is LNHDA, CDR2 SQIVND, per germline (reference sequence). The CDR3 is CASSPSQGQETQYF. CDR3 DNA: TGTGCCAGTAGCCCGAGTCAGGGGCAAGAGACCCAGTACTTC. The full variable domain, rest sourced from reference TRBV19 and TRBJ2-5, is DGGITQSPKYLFRKEGQNVTLSCEQNLNHDAMYWYRQDPGQGLRLIYYSQIVNDFQKGDIAEGYSVSREKKESFPLTVTSAQKNPTAFYLCASSPSQGQETQYFGPGTRLLVL.

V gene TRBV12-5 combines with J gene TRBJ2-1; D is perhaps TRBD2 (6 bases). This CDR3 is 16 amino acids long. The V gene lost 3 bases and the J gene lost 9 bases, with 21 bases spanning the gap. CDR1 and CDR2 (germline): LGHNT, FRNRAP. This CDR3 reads CASGLGSSGVRSEQFF. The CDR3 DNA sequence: TGTGCTAGTGGTTTAGGGAGTTCGGGGGTGAGGAGTGAGCAGTTCTTC.

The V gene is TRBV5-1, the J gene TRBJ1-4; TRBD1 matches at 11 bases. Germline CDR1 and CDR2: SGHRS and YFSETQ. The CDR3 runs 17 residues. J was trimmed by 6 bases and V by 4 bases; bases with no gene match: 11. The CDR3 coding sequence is TGCGCCAGCAGCGCCCCGGGGACAGGGGGATTCGATGAAAAACTGTTTTTT. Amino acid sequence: CASSAPGTGGFDEKLFF.

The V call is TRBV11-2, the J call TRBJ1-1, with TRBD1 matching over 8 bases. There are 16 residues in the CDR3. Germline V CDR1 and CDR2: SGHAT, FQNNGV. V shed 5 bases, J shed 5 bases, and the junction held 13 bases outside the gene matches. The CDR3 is CASSKITGTGLTEAFF. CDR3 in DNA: TGTGCCAGCAGCAAAATTACCGGGACAGGTCTTACTGAAGCTTTCTTT.

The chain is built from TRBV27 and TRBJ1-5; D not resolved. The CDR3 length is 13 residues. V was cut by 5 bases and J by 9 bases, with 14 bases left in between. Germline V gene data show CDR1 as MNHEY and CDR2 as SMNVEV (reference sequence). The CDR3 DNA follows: TGTGCCAGCAGTACCGGTAGTATGGTGCCCCAGCATTTT. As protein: CASSTGSMVPQHF.

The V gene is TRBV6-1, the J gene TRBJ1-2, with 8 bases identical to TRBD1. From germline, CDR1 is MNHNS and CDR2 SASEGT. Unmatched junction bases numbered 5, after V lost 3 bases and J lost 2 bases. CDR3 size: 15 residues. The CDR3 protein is CASSDSGTGNYGYTF. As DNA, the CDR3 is TGTGCCAGCAGTGACTCTGGGACAGGAAACTATGGCTACACCTTC.

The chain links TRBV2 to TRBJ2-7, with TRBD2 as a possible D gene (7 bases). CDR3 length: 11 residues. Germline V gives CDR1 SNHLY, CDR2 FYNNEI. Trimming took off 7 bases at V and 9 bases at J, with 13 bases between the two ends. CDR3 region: CASTYREGQYF. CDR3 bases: TGTGCCAGCACTTACAGGGAGGGGCAGTACTTC.

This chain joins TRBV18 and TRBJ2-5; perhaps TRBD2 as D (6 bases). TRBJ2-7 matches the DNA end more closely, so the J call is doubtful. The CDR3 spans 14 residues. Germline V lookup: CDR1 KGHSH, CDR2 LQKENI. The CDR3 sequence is CASSQTGDSYEQYF. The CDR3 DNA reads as TGTGCCAGCTCACAGACGGGGGACTCCTACGAGCAGTACTTC.

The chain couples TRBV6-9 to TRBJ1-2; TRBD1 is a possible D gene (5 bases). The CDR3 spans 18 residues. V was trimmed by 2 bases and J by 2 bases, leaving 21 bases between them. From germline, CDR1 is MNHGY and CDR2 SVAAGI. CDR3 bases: TGTGCCAGCAGTTATAACGTAGGGGATGTAGTATTGAACTATGGCTACACCTTC. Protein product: CASSYNVGDVVLNYGYTF.

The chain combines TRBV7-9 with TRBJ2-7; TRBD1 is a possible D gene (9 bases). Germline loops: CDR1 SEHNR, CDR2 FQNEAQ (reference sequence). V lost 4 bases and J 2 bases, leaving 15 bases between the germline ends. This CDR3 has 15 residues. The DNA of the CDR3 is TGTGCCAGCAGCTCGGGGGGGGACAGGGCCTACGAGCAGTACTTC. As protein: CASSSGGDRAYEQYF.